This paragraph covers one TCR beta chain sequence. The target antigen is unknown. These data belong to a study of T-cell memory formation after mild COVID-19. Looking at the study overall: The TCR clusters were mostly specific to one donor.

General study points: Within pre-infection memory, some responding clones were found, suggesting cross-reactive memory joined.

The 5'RACE method, run with constant-segment primers, produced TCR alpha and TCR beta cDNA libraries (carrying sample barcodes and UMIs). Via MiXCR, TCRdb re-called the 5' RACE reads, giving one row per CDR3 protein. The sample lists about 560,000 distinct CDR3 sequences, 17% occurring once. V was cut by 8 bases and J by 5 bases, with 13 bases left in between. CDR1 is MNHEY, CDR2 SVGAGI, per germline. This CDR3 contains 12 residues. This chain connects TRBV6-5 to TRBJ2-7, with a weak D call TRBD1 (6 bases). The sequencing sample was made of PBMCs or a T cell subset sorted from them (not recorded which). This TCR derives from an adult woman who had mild COVID-19 (a few samples of this study predate the infection). Cell type and time point are not known. CDR3 protein: CASGTRGNEQYF. Here the CDR3 DNA reads TGTGCCAGCGGAACCAGGGGCAACGAGCAGTACTTC.